The 21 T cell receptor beta chains presented below share a single source sample, sequenced in a study of T cells in Graves' hyperthyroidism and ophthalmopathy. RNA transcripts gave rise to amplified TCR beta CDR3 regions. In the first-round RT-PCR of the TCR CDR3, the HTBI primer set was used. TCRdb re-called the multiplex PCR reads with MiXCR, one entry per CDR3 protein. The sample has around 530,000 distinct CDR3 sequences, roughly a sixth seen once. Sequenced input: blood. These receptors were obtained from a woman aged 18-35 years with Graves' ophthalmopathy.

V gene TRBV29-1 combines with J gene TRBJ1-5, with 8 nucleotides matching TRBD1. Germline V gene lookup returns CDR1 SQVTM and CDR2 ANQGSEA. V gave up 4 bases and J gave up 9 bases; unmatched junction bases: 8. CDR3 length equals 13 residues. CDR3 in DNA: TGCAGCGTTGCTGGACAGGGTGGAAGGCCCCAGCATTTT. This encodes CSVAGQGGRPQHF.

The J gene is TRBJ2-7, the V gene TRBV12-3 or TRBV12-4; TRBD2 matches at 9 bases. V lost 6 bases and J lost 3; bases outside the gene matches: 12. The CDR3 is 16 amino acids. CDR3 amino acids: CASSPSGASGIYEQYF. The CDR3 nucleotides are TGTGCCAGCAGCCCCTCCGGGGCTAGCGGGATCTACGAGCAGTACTTC.

This clonotype was detected ten times or more. The chain carries TRBV30 and TRBJ1-1, with D perhaps TRBD1 (5 bases). The CDR3 is 15 amino acids. Trimming left V 4 bases short and J 1 base short, with 16 bases between. CDR1 is GTSNPN and CDR2 is SVGIG in the germline V gene (reference sequence). CDR3 nucleotide sequence: TGTGCCTGGAACCCCCCTTGGGGGAGGAACACTGAAGCTTTCTTT. This gives the protein CAWNPPWGRNTEAFF.

This clonotype was detected many times. The chain is built from TRBV6-1 and TRBJ2-5, with 7 nucleotides matching TRBD2. The CDR3 is 14 amino acids. With 3 bases clipped from V and 5 bases from J, the junction kept 6 bases outside the gene matches. Per germline, CDR1 MNHNS and CDR2 SASEGT. CDR3 DNA: TGTGCCAGCAGTGATCGGGGGGAATGGGAGACCCAGTACTTC. Its protein is CASSDRGEWETQYF.

V is TRBV28 and J is TRBJ2-3; no firm D call. Per germline, CDR1 MDHEN and CDR2 SYDVKM. V lost 3 bases, J lost 10 bases, and 11 bases lay in between. This CDR3 region has 12 residues. For the CDR3, the DNA is TGTGCCAGCAGTTTGAGTCAATATGCGCAGTATTTT. It specifies CASSLSQYAQYF.

This clonotype has at least ten counts. V usage is TRBV20-1 and J usage is TRBJ2-4, with 7 bases identical to TRBD2. Germline V gives CDR1 DFQATT, CDR2 SNEGSKA (reference sequence). This CDR3 region has 13 residues. The CDR3 coding sequence is TGCGGGATTCTAGCGGTCGGGTTGGGGATTCAGTACTTC. Translating it yields CGILAVGLGIQYF.

This clonotype occurred a few times. The chain joins TRBV19 to TRBJ1-1; TRBD1 agrees at 9 bases. The junction had 4 bases not matched to a gene; V was cut back by 3 bases and J by 8 bases. CDR3 length: 13 amino acids. CDR1 LNHDA and CDR2 SQIVND come from the germline V gene (reference sequence). CDR3 sequence reads: CASSMGQGSEAFF. DNA of the CDR3: TGTGCCAGTAGTATGGGACAGGGATCCGAAGCTTTCTTT.

V gene TRBV20-1 combines with J gene TRBJ2-7; D may be TRBD2 (6 bases). Trimming took 6 bases from V and 6 from J, leaving 12 bases between them. This CDR3 region has 11 residues. From germline, CDR1 is DFQATT and CDR2 SNEGSKA (reference sequence). The CDR3 protein is CSAPRETEQYF. The CDR3 region has the DNA TGCAGTGCCCCCCGGGAGACCGAGCAGTACTTC.

This clonotype came up a few times. The chain is built from TRBV6-5 and TRBJ2-1; D uncertain. Trimming stripped 4 bases from V and 10 bases from J, with 14 bases between. In germline, CDR1 is MNHEY, CDR2 SVGAGI. The length of the CDR3 is 13 residues. CDR3 loop: CASSLQEHEEQFF. DNA for the CDR3: TGTGCCAGCAGTTTACAAGAACATGAGGAGCAGTTCTTC.

This clonotype was picked up a small number of times. The chain is built from TRBV6-1 and TRBJ2-7, with D maybe TRBD2 (6 bases). The CDR3 loop spans 14 amino acids. V was pared by 8 bases and J by 0 bases, with 14 bases between. Germline CDR1 and CDR2: MNHNS and SASEGT. Written as DNA, the CDR3 is TGTGCCAGCCAGGGACTCCCCAGCTCCTACGAGCAGTACTTC. It translates to CASQGLPSSYEQYF.

With regard to this clonotype: At one end, the junction sequence differs from germline, possibly due to a read error. The chain recombines TRBV4-2 with TRBJ2-3; D may match TRBD1 or TRBD2 (6 bases each). This CDR3 spans 16 amino acids. The germline gives CDR1 LGHNA, CDR2 YNFKEQ. DNA for the CDR3: TGCGCCAGCAGCCAAGATTCGGGGGCAGGCACAGATACGCAGTATTTT. Its translation: CASSQDSGAGTDTQYF.

On this clonotype: A much bigger clone sits one base away, suggesting this may be a read error. The chain couples TRBV30 to TRBJ2-7; a possible D gene is TRBD2 (6 bases). In germline, CDR1 is GTSNPN, CDR2 SVGIG (reference sequence). There are 14 residues in the CDR3. V dropped 0 bases and J dropped 5 bases, with 14 bases sitting between them. CDR3 amino acids: CAWSVHGSENEQYF. The CDR3 DNA reads as TGTGCCTGGAGTGTACACGGGAGTGAAAACGAGCAGTACTTC.

This chain uses TRBV27 with TRBJ1-5; no reliable D call. Germline lookup yields CDR1 MNHEY and CDR2 SMNVEV (reference sequence). The CDR3 is made up of 14 amino acids. The ends were cut back, 2 bases at V and 7 bases at J, with 12 bases in the middle. DNA for the CDR3: TGTGCCAGCAGTTTAACCGGGGTCGGGCAGCCCCAGCATTTT. Translated, it gives CASSLTGVGQPQHF.

This chain joins TRBV20-1 and TRBJ2-1, with 7 bases that match TRBD2. The CDR3 runs to 15 residues. The junction had 10 bases not matched to a gene; V was cut back by 0 bases and J by 8 bases. Germline assignment: CDR1 DFQATT and CDR2 SNEGSKA (reference sequence). CDR3 bases: TGCAGTGCTAGAGACCGGGAGGCCCACCTCGATGAGCAGTTCTTC. Its translation is CSARDREAHLDEQFF.

The chain uses TRBV7-3 and TRBJ2-1; 13 nucleotides agree with TRBD2. Germline V lookup: CDR1 SGHTA, CDR2 FQGTGA. Trimming took 5 bases from V and 6 from J; bases not matched to a gene: 16. The CDR3 sequence is 19 residues long. The CDR3 spells CASSPLGGGLAGAANEQFF. CDR3 DNA: TGTGCCAGCAGCCCCCTCGGGGGTGGACTAGCGGGAGCAGCCAATGAGCAGTTCTTC.

The rearrangement joins TRBV6-1 to TRBJ2-1; TRBD1 aligns across 12 bases. With 5 bases clipped from V and 12 bases from J, the junction kept 14 bases outside the gene matches. This CDR3 contains 16 residues. CDR1 is MNHNS, CDR2 SASEGT, per germline. The CDR3 DNA follows: TGTGCCAGCAGTACTGGGGACAGGGGGCGTTCGCGCGTGCAGTTCTTC. Translated: CASSTGDRGRSRVQFF.

About this clonotype itself: With a much larger clone just one base away, this may be a read error. The CDR3 carries no conserved terminal phenylalanine or tryptophan, so it likely arises from a read error. The chain couples TRBV6-1 to TRBJ2-1, with D tentatively TRBD1 or TRBD2 (6 bases each). CDR1 is MNHNS, CDR2 SASEGT, per germline. CDR3 length: 14 residues. V dropped 10 bases and J dropped 0 bases, with 13 bases sitting between them. The CDR3 loop is CAITTGASYNEQFL. CDR3 nucleotides: TGTGCCATAACCACGGGGGCCTCCTACAATGAGCAGTTCCTC.

The chain is built from TRBV5-1 and TRBJ2-7; D is uncertain. This CDR3 has 14 amino acids. CDR1 is SGHRS, CDR2 YFSETQ, per germline. Trimming removed 0 bases from V and 3 bases from J, with 10 bases in between. The CDR3 spells CASSLGTILYEQYF. CDR3 bases: TGCGCCAGCAGCTTGGGGACGATCCTCTACGAGCAGTACTTC.

The chain employs TRBV27 and TRBJ1-6, with TRBD1 identical over 7 bases. Germline loops: CDR1 MNHEY, CDR2 SMNVEV (reference sequence). J was trimmed by 10 bases and V by 0 bases; bases with no gene match: 3. The CDR3 extends over 14 amino acids. The CDR3: CASSLSGRGSPLHF. CDR3 coding DNA: TGTGCCAGCAGTTTATCGGGCAGGGGGTCACCCCTCCACTTT.

At least ten counts were recorded for this clonotype. The chain links TRBV5-1 to TRBJ2-7; a possible D gene is TRBD2 (6 bases). V lost 7 bases and J lost 1, with 15 bases in between. The CDR3 contains 14 residues. CDR1 and CDR2 from the germline V gene are SGHRS and YFSETQ. The CDR3 is CASQVAEGSYEQYF. Written as DNA, the CDR3 is TGCGCCAGCCAGGTGGCGGAGGGTTCCTACGAGCAGTACTTC.

This sequence joins TRBV29-1 and TRBJ2-7; TRBD1 matches 11 bases. The CDR3 runs 13 residues. V was clipped by 7 bases and J by 5 bases; unmatched bases: 7. Germline V CDR1 and CDR2: SQVTM, ANQGSEA. The CDR3 nucleotides read TGCAGCGCGTGGACAGGGGGCCAGAACGAGCAGTACTTC. Its translation is CSAWTGGQNEQYF.